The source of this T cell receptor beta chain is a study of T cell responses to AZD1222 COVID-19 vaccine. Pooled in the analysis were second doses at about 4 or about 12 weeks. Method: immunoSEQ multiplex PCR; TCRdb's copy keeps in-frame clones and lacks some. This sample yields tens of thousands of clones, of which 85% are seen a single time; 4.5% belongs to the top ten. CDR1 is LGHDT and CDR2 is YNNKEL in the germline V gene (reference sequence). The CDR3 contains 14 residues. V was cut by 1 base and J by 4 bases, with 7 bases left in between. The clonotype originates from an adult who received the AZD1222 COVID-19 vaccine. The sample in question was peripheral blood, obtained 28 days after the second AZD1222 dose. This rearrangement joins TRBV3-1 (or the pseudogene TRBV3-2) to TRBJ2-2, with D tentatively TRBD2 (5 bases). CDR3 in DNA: TGTGCCAGCAGCCAAGCCCTAGCCACCGGGGAGCTGTTTTTT. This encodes CASSQALATGELFF.